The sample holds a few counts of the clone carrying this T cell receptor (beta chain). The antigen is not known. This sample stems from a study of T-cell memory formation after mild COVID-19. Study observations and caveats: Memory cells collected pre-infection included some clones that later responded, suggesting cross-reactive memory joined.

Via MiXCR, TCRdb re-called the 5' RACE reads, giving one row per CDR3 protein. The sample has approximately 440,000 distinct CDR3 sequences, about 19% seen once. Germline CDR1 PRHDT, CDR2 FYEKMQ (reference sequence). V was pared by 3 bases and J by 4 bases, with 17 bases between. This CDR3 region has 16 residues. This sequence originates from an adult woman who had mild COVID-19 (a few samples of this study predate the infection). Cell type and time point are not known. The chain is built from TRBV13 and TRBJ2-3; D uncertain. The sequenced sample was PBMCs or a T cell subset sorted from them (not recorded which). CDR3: CASSFRFQSFPDTQYF. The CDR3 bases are TGTGCCAGCAGCTTCCGATTTCAGAGTTTTCCAGATACGCAGTATTTT.